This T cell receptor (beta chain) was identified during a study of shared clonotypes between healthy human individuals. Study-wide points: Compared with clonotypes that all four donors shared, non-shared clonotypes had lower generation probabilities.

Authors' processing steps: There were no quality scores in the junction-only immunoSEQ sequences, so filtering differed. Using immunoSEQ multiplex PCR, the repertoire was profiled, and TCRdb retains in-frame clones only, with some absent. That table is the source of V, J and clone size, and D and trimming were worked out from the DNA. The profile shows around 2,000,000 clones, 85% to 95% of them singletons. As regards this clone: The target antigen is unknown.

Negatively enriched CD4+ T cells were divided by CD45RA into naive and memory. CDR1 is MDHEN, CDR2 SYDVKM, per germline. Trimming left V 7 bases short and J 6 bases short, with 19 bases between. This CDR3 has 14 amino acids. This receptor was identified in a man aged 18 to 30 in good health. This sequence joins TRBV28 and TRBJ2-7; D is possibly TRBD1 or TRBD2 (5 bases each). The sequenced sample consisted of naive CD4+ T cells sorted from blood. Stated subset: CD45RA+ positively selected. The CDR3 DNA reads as TGTGCCAGCACCCGGGAAGGGTCTACAGGCGAGCAGTACTTC. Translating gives CASTREGSTGEQYF.